This passage covers 28 T cell receptor beta chains from one sample sequenced in a study of cytomegalovirus exposure and HLA in healthy donors. PCR primers comprised 60 Vbeta and 13 Jbeta primers. Measured with immunoSEQ multiplex PCR; TCRdb has only the in-frame clones, and not every one. The sample lists about 150,000 clones; over 80% were seen once. Material for sequencing was PBMCs. These receptors were obtained from a male donor in good health and CMV-seronegative.

The rearrangement joins TRBV9 to TRBJ2-2; D possibly corresponds to TRBD2 (7 bases). Germline V CDR1 and CDR2: SGDLS, YYNGEE. Deletions cut 5 bases from V and 5 bases from J, with 19 bases between. This CDR3 has 16 amino acids. The CDR3 loop reads CASSPGGGARTGELFF. Written as DNA, the CDR3 is TGTGCCAGCAGTCCTGGAGGGGGGGCAAGGACCGGGGAGCTGTTTTTT.

This sequence joins TRBV28 and TRBJ2-6, with 9 bases that match TRBD1. The CDR3 length is 15 residues. The germline V gene has CDR1 MDHEN and CDR2 SYDVKM. The junction had 7 bases not matched to a gene; V was cut back by 6 bases and J by 7 bases. In DNA, the CDR3 is TGTGCCAGCAGCCTACAGGGGGCGCTTGCCAACGTCCTGACTTTC. Translation: CASSLQGALANVLTF.

The CDR3 region has the DNA TGTGCCAGCATGGGTCAGACAGGGCAAACCTATGGCTACACCTTC. Protein: CASMGQTGQTYGYTF. The chain combines TRBV27 with TRBJ1-2, with TRBD1 matching over 7 bases. The V and J ends lost 7 bases and 4 bases, in that order; junction bases with no gene match: 12. The CDR3 is 15 amino acids. CDR1 is MNHEY and CDR2 is SMNVEV in the germline V gene (reference sequence).

V usage is TRBV7-9 and J usage is TRBJ2-1; D may be TRBD2 (6 bases). V was pared by 5 bases and J by 7 bases, with 15 bases between. The V gene's germline CDR1 is SEHNR and CDR2 FQNEAQ (reference sequence). The CDR3 contains 14 residues. The CDR3 DNA reads as TGTGCCAGCAGCCCCTCCGGGACTGAAAATGAGCAGTTCTTC. This encodes CASSPSGTENEQFF.

The count of this clone is one. The chain combines TRBV15 with TRBJ2-7, with D uncertain. With 1 base removed from V and 0 bases from J, the gap between germline ends came to 7 bases. The CDR3 runs to 14 residues. Looked up from germline, CDR1 is LNHNV and CDR2 is YYDKDF (reference sequence). The CDR3 here is CATSRGPGSYEQYF. For the CDR3, the DNA is TGTGCCACCAGCAGAGGGCCAGGCTCCTACGAGCAGTACTTC. Full variable domain (outside the CDR3, taken from reference TRBV15 and TRBJ2-7): DAMVIQNPRYQVTQFGKPVTLSCSQTLNHNVMYWYQQKSSQAPKLLFHYYDKDFNNEADTPDNFQSRRPNTSFCFLDIRSPGLGDTAMYLCATSRGPGSYEQYFGPGTRLTVT.

The rearrangement links TRBV28 to TRBJ2-2, with 7 bases that match TRBD1. Germline lookup yields CDR1 MDHEN and CDR2 SYDVKM. The CDR3 totals 15 residues. The V and J ends lost 5 bases and 2 bases, in that order; junction bases with no gene match: 5. The CDR3: CASSPDRVNTGELFF. The DNA of the CDR3 is TGTGCCAGCAGTCCCGACAGGGTTAACACCGGGGAGCTGTTTTTT.

The chain links TRBV28 to TRBJ2-1; possibly TRBD2 for D (6 bases). V was pared by 5 bases and J by 0 bases, with 11 bases between. Germline V gene lookup returns CDR1 MDHEN and CDR2 SYDVKM. The CDR3 runs to 15 residues. CDR3 in DNA: TGTGCCAGCAGTATAGGGGACTTCTCCTACAATGAGCAGTTCTTC. This encodes CASSIGDFSYNEQFF.

The genes are TRBV6-5 and TRBJ1-2; 8 positions agree with TRBD1. This CDR3 has 12 amino acids. Losses at the gene ends were 5 bases for V and 4 bases for J; bases not matched to a gene: 0. Germline CDR1 is MNHEY and CDR2 is SVGAGI. CDR3 protein: CASSTGGYGYTF. The DNA of the CDR3 is TGTGCCAGCAGTACAGGGGGCTATGGCTACACCTTC.

This clone showed up just a few times. The chain is built from TRBV11-2 and TRBJ2-2; no firm D call. Germline CDR1 SGHAT, CDR2 FQNNGV. The V and J ends lost 6 bases and 5 bases respectively, with 10 bases between them. This CDR3 is 13 amino acids long. Written as DNA, the CDR3 is TGTGCCAGCAGATCTATTTATACCGGGGAGCTGTTTTTT. As protein: CASRSIYTGELFF.

The chain is built from TRBV5-1 and TRBJ1-1; TRBD1 is a possible D gene (5 bases). V lost 2 bases, J lost 4 bases, and 9 bases lay in between. This CDR3 is built from 13 residues. Per germline, CDR1 SGHRS and CDR2 YFSETQ. The CDR3 loop is CASSFIQGTEAFF. In DNA, the CDR3 is TGCGCCAGCAGCTTCATCCAGGGCACTGAAGCTTTCTTT.

The chain links TRBV6-5 to TRBJ2-3; D is perhaps TRBD2 (6 bases). Trimming left V 11 bases short and J 3 bases short, with 21 bases between. This CDR3 region has 15 residues. Germline V CDR1 and CDR2: MNHEY, SVGAGI. CDR3 sequence: CAVGTGGASTDTQYF. The CDR3 DNA follows: TGTGCCGTAGGAACAGGCGGGGCATCAACAGATACGCAGTATTTT.

This chain links TRBV27 with TRBJ2-5; 10 bases map to TRBD1. Germline V lookup: CDR1 MNHEY, CDR2 SMNVEV (reference sequence). The CDR3 covers 15 residues. The V and J ends lost 6 bases and 6 bases, in that order; junction bases with no gene match: 10. CDR3 DNA: TGTGCCAGCAGCCCAAGGACAGGGGGGCGAAAGACCCAGTACTTC. Translating gives CASSPRTGGRKTQYF.

The chain couples TRBV2 to TRBJ2-7, with TRBD2 matching 7 bases. The junction had 15 bases not matched to a gene; V was cut back by 10 bases and J by 0 bases. Germline V gene data show CDR1 as SNHLY and CDR2 as FYNNEI. The CDR3 contains 16 residues. The chain's CDR3 is CATKSRLAQSSYEQYF. The CDR3 nucleotides are TGTGCCACCAAAAGCCGACTAGCCCAGAGCTCCTACGAGCAGTACTTC.

The V and J genes are TRBV6-1 and TRBJ1-2, with D perhaps matching TRBD1 (5 bases). V was pared by 4 bases and J by 3 bases, with 9 bases between. CDR1 MNHNS and CDR2 SASEGT come from the germline V gene. This CDR3 spans 13 amino acids. The CDR3 is CASSVAGHYGYTF. CDR3 nucleotide sequence: TGTGCCAGCAGTGTCGCGGGACACTATGGCTACACCTTC.

This rearrangement joins TRBV18 to TRBJ1-2; D is unresolved. The CDR3 consists of 13 residues. Germline assignment: CDR1 KGHSH and CDR2 LQKENI. V dropped 3 bases and J dropped 0 bases, with 5 bases sitting between them. The CDR3 DNA sequence: TGTGCCAGCTCACCTCCAGCTAACTATGGCTACACCTTC. Translating it yields CASSPPANYGYTF.

This sequence joins TRBV2 and TRBJ2-3; TRBD2 agrees at 9 bases. The V segment lost 1 base and the J segment 4 bases; nucleotides outside the gene matches: 6. Germline CDR1 is SNHLY and CDR2 is FYNNEI. The CDR3 has 16 amino acids. The CDR3 DNA reads TGTGCCAGCAGTGAAGGGCGGGGGGGCCCCGCAGATACGCAGTATTTT. Amino acid sequence: CASSEGRGGPADTQYF.

The CDR3 loop reads CAWSPMGSSEQYF. CDR3 bases: TGTGCCTGGAGTCCCATGGGGAGTTCCGAGCAGTACTTC. The genes are TRBV30 and TRBJ2-7, with a tentative D call TRBD2 (5 bases). The CDR3 runs to 13 residues. V shed 2 bases and J shed 6 bases, with 14 bases lying between them. Germline CDR1 is GTSNPN and CDR2 is SVGIG (reference sequence).

CDR3 DNA sequence: TGTGCCAGCAGCCAGAAACAGGGGGCGCATGGCTACACCTTC. It specifies CASSQKQGAHGYTF. The chain recombines TRBV7-9 with TRBJ1-2; 9 nucleotides line up with TRBD1. This CDR3 is built from 14 residues. Germline V CDR1 and CDR2: SEHNR, FQNEAQ (reference sequence). The V gene end was trimmed by 5 bases and the J gene end by 6 bases; junction bases not matched to a gene: 7.

This clone has only one observation. The rearrangement uses TRBV10-3 and TRBJ1-1, with D tentatively TRBD1 (6 bases). CDR1 ENHRY and CDR2 SYGVKD come from the germline V gene. V gave up 10 bases and J gave up 4 bases, with 19 bases separating them. The CDR3 is 14 amino acids. The CDR3 bases are TGTGCCACCTCCGAGGGCAGGGGTGGCACTGAAGCTTTCTTT. Translation gives CATSEGRGGTEAFF.

The chain uses TRBV27 and TRBJ1-1; the D gene is possibly TRBD1 (5 bases). With 2 bases removed from V and 3 bases from J, the gap between germline ends came to 7 bases. CDR1 and CDR2 (germline): MNHEY, SMNVEV (reference sequence). CDR3 length: 13 residues. The CDR3 sequence: CASSLGHYTEAFF. Here the CDR3 DNA reads TGTGCCAGCAGTTTAGGACATTACACTGAAGCTTTCTTT.

J is TRBJ2-1 and V is TRBV5-1; D may be TRBD2 (5 bases). CDR1 is SGHRS, CDR2 YFSETQ, per germline. This CDR3 comprises 15 residues. Deletions cut 4 bases from V and 7 bases from J, with 18 bases between. CDR3 nucleotides: TGCGCCAGCAGCCCCACGGACTTGCCGGGGAATGAGCAGTTCTTC. Translating it yields CASSPTDLPGNEQFF.

CDR3 region: CASSQVLPKRTGYTF. The CDR3 DNA sequence: TGCGCCAGCAGCCAAGTTTTACCGAAGCGTACCGGCTACACCTTC. The chain combines TRBV4-1 with TRBJ1-2; D unresolved. The CDR3 contains 15 residues. CDR1 and CDR2 from the germline V gene are MGHRA and YSYEKL. V shed 1 base and J shed 8 bases, with 17 bases lying between them.

The chain is built from TRBV15 and TRBJ2-3; D is uncertain. This CDR3 spans 13 amino acids. Trimming removed 0 bases from V and 5 bases from J, with 6 bases in between. In germline, CDR1 is LNHNV, CDR2 YYDKDF (reference sequence). The CDR3: CATSRESGDTQYF. For the CDR3, the DNA is TGTGCCACCAGCAGAGAGTCCGGAGATACGCAGTATTTT.

V gene TRBV2 combines with J gene TRBJ2-7; the match to TRBD1 covers 8 bases. Germline V gene lookup returns CDR1 SNHLY and CDR2 FYNNEI. J lost 1 base, V lost 4 bases, and 6 bases had no gene match. The CDR3 is made up of 15 amino acids. The CDR3 DNA follows: TGTGCCAGCAGTGCGGGCAGGGGGCGATCCTACGAGCAGTACTTC. Its translation: CASSAGRGRSYEQYF.

The V and J genes are TRBV5-4 and TRBJ1-2; 7 nucleotides align to TRBD1. The V and J ends lost 0 bases and 8 bases, in that order; junction bases with no gene match: 13. The CDR3 length is 16 residues. Germline lookup yields CDR1 SGHNT and CDR2 YYREEE (reference sequence). The chain's CDR3 is CASSLGRRTGEKGYTF. CDR3 bases: TGTGCCAGCAGCTTGGGAAGGAGGACAGGAGAAAAGGGCTACACCTTC.

The chain employs TRBV6-1 and TRBJ2-5; possible D gene TRBD2, 5 bases. CDR3 length equals 13 residues. V gave up 8 bases and J gave up 4 bases, with 14 bases separating them. The germline gives CDR1 MNHNS, CDR2 SASEGT. The CDR3 region is CASVEAGRETQYF. DNA for the CDR3: TGTGCCAGCGTAGAGGCGGGTAGAGAGACCCAGTACTTC.

V usage is TRBV4-3 and J usage is TRBJ1-5, with D perhaps TRBD1 (5 bases). Germline loops: CDR1 LGHNA, CDR2 YSLEER. This CDR3 comprises 15 residues. Trimming cost V 5 bases and J 6 bases, with 17 bases left between them. CDR3 amino acids: CASSADRGFSQPQHF. CDR3 bases: TGCGCCAGCAGCGCTGATCGGGGGTTCAGTCAGCCCCAGCATTTT.

The chain is built from TRBV28 and TRBJ2-7; 9 bases align to TRBD2. The ends lost 5 bases at V and 2 bases at J; junction bases unmatched: 10. This CDR3 is 16 amino acids long. Germline V CDR1 and CDR2: MDHEN, SYDVKM. CDR3: CASSLPSAGGPYEQYF. The CDR3, as DNA: TGTGCCAGCAGTCTCCCCTCCGCGGGAGGGCCCTACGAGCAGTACTTC.